This T cell receptor beta chain was identified during a study of PD-L1 blockade in urothelial cancer. Across the whole study: Each blood sample yielded a median of approximately 140,000 T cells.

This clone was recorded only once. TCRdb keeps only in-frame clones here, not all; method: immunoSEQ multiplex PCR. This sample has about 81,000 clones, with 90% found just once. The V and J ends lost 4 bases and 0 bases respectively, with 13 bases between them. The CDR3 totals 15 residues. From germline, CDR1 is SGHNT and CDR2 YYREEE (reference sequence). This specimen consisted of PBMCs, obtained around atezolizumab (anti-PD-L1) treatment. The chain carries TRBV5-4 and TRBJ1-1, with D tentatively TRBD1 (6 bases). The sequence was obtained from a man between 60 and 70 years old with urothelial cancer. The CDR3 here is CASSPEGQLNTEAFF. The DNA of the CDR3 is TGTGCCAGCAGCCCCGAAGGACAGCTGAACACTGAAGCTTTCTTT. The whole variable domain, filled in from reference TRBV5-4 and TRBJ1-1, reads ETGVTQSPTHLIKTRGQQVTLRCSSQSGHNTVSWYQQALGQGPQFIFQYYREEENGRGNFPPRFSGLQFPNYSSELNVNALELDDSALYLCASSPEGQLNTEAFFGQGTRLTVV.